Listed here are 25 T cell receptor beta chains from one sample, sequenced in a study of cytomegalovirus exposure and HLA in healthy donors. A multiplex PCR was run with 60 Vbeta primers and 13 Jbeta primers. Using immunoSEQ multiplex PCR, the repertoire was profiled, and TCRdb retains in-frame clones only, with some absent. The sample holds 210,000 or so clones, roughly 78% seen once. The sample comprised PBMCs. The source is a boy between 10 and 17 years old in good health and CMV-seronegative.

This chain connects TRBV20-1 to TRBJ1-1; D ambiguous. Germline V lookup: CDR1 DFQATT, CDR2 SNEGSKA (reference sequence). The CDR3 extends over 10 amino acids. The ends were cut back, 2 bases at V and 8 bases at J, with 6 bases in the middle. The CDR3 here is CSARHSEAFF. The CDR3 nucleotides read TGCAGTGCTAGACATTCAGAAGCTTTCTTT.

V and J are TRBV6-6 and TRBJ2-2; perhaps TRBD1 as D (5 bases). Per the germline V gene, CDR1 is MNHNY and CDR2 is SVGAGI (reference sequence). The CDR3 length is 14 residues. Between the trimmed V and J ends, which lost 6 bases and 6 bases, there was a span of 14 bases. The CDR3 loop is CASRWFSGPGELFF. The CDR3 DNA reads TGTGCCAGCAGGTGGTTCTCAGGGCCCGGGGAGCTGTTTTTT.

The chain is built from TRBV4-1 and TRBJ2-2; 11 bases agree with TRBD1. J gave up 5 bases and V 0 bases, and 2 bases lay outside the gene matches. The germline V gene encodes CDR1 MGHRA and CDR2 YSYEKL. This CDR3 is built from 16 residues. This CDR3 reads CASSQDGTGGTGELFF. In nucleotides, the CDR3 is TGCGCCAGCAGCCAAGATGGGACAGGGGGGACCGGGGAGCTGTTTTTT.

The genes are TRBV5-1 and TRBJ2-3, with TRBD2 identical over 11 bases. This CDR3 has 18 residues. CDR1 and CDR2 (germline): SGHRS, YFSETQ. V lost 4 bases to trimming and J lost 0 bases; unmatched junction nucleotides: 10. CDR3 sequence reads: CASSPGASGGLSTDTQYF. CDR3 DNA sequence: TGCGCCAGCAGCCCTGGGGCTAGCGGGGGGCTAAGCACAGATACGCAGTATTTT.

The chain recombines TRBV5-4 with TRBJ2-7; 12 nucleotides agree with TRBD2. CDR1 and CDR2 from the germline V gene are SGHNT and YYREEE (reference sequence). Germline trimming cut 4 bases from V and 3 bases from J; bases unmatched to any gene: 20. CDR3 length: 20 residues. The CDR3 protein is CASSLRLRARTSGANYEQYF. The CDR3 DNA is TGTGCCAGCAGCCTACGACTCCGGGCAAGGACTAGCGGGGCCAACTACGAGCAGTACTTC.

The V call is TRBV5-5, the J call TRBJ1-1; no clear D gene. This CDR3 is built from 15 residues. Germline loops: CDR1 SGHKS, CDR2 YYEKEE (reference sequence). Trimming took off 0 bases at V and 3 bases at J, with 12 bases between the two ends. The CDR3 DNA sequence: TGTGCCAGCAGCTTGGAGCGCAGCCGTTACACTGAAGCTTTCTTT. Protein: CASSLERSRYTEAFF.

V usage is TRBV9 and J usage is TRBJ2-3; 8 bases fit TRBD2. Germline V gives CDR1 SGDLS, CDR2 YYNGEE. Trimming took 4 bases from V and 0 from J; bases not matched to a gene: 4. CDR3 length equals 15 residues. The CDR3 spells CASSTGLVSTDTQYF. CDR3 in DNA: TGTGCCAGCAGCACGGGACTAGTGAGCACAGATACGCAGTATTTT. Filled out from reference TRBV9 and TRBJ2-3, the complete variable domain reads DSGVTQTPKHLITATGQRVTLRCSPRSGDLSVYWYQQSLDQGLQFLIQYYNGEERAKGNILERFSAQQFPDLHSELNLSSLELGDSALYFCASSTGLVSTDTQYFGPGTRLTVL.

The chain combines TRBV29-1 with TRBJ2-1, with TRBD1 identical over 10 bases. Per the germline V gene, CDR1 is SQVTM and CDR2 is ANQGSEA. V dropped 1 base and J dropped 9; count of bases not matched to a gene: 6. The CDR3 has 14 residues. CDR3: CSVEVGQGISEQFF. The CDR3 nucleotides read TGCAGCGTTGAAGTGGGACAGGGGATTAGTGAGCAGTTCTTC.

The rearrangement uses TRBV11-2 and TRBJ2-1, with 10 bases fitting TRBD1. Trimming at V came to 5 bases and at J to 8 bases, leaving 12 bases not matched to a gene. CDR1 is SGHAT and CDR2 is FQNNGV in the germline V gene. This CDR3 is 16 amino acids long. The CDR3 DNA reads as TGTGCCAGCAGCCCAAGACAGGGGGCAGGATACGATGAGCAGTTCTTC. It is translated as CASSPRQGAGYDEQFF.

The chain is built from TRBV15 and TRBJ2-5; TRBD1 matches 8 bases. Germline-derived CDR1 and CDR2 are LNHNV and YYDKDF (reference sequence). The V gene end was trimmed by 2 bases and the J gene end by 6 bases; junction bases not matched to a gene: 17. The CDR3 has 18 residues. CDR3 sequence reads: CATSRTRQGQSTFQTQYF. The CDR3 DNA reads TGTGCCACCAGCAGAACTCGACAGGGGCAGTCCACCTTTCAGACCCAGTACTTC.

In its sample, this clone was seen a few times. The CDR3 DNA follows: TGTGCCAGCAGCCCGCTGGGCGGAGGAAATGAAAAACTGTTTTTT. As protein: CASSPLGGGNEKLFF. This chain connects TRBV5-4 to TRBJ1-4; no clear D gene. CDR1 is SGHNT and CDR2 is YYREEE in the germline V gene (reference sequence). The CDR3 contains 15 residues. V lost 4 bases, J lost 5 bases, and 15 bases lay in between.

CDR3 sequence: CASSLVGGIVGYGYTF. CDR3 coding DNA: TGTGCCAGCAGCTTAGTCGGGGGAATTGTAGGTTATGGCTACACCTTC. This chain connects TRBV13 to TRBJ1-2; D is perhaps TRBD1 (5 bases). Trimming removed 1 base from V and 5 bases from J, with 17 bases in between. The CDR3 runs to 16 residues. Germline lookup yields CDR1 PRHDT and CDR2 FYEKMQ (reference sequence).

The V call is TRBV19, the J call TRBJ2-3; weak D call: TRBD2 (5 bases). CDR1 and CDR2 (germline): LNHDA, SQIVND (reference sequence). The CDR3 contains 15 residues. Between the trimmed V and J ends, which lost 5 bases and 2 bases, there was a span of 14 bases. The CDR3 loop is CASSVRADPTDTQYF. CDR3 DNA sequence: TGTGCCAGTAGTGTGAGGGCAGATCCCACAGATACGCAGTATTTT.

The chain recombines TRBV11-3 with TRBJ2-5, with D maybe TRBD1 (6 bases). The V end lost 10 bases, the J end lost 2 bases, and 23 bases lay between the germline ends. This CDR3 is 16 amino acids long. The V gene's germline CDR1 is SGHNT and CDR2 YENEEA. As DNA, the CDR3 is TGTGCCACCACCCTCCCTTCAGGGGAACGGCAAGAGACCCAGTACTTC. Its protein is CATTLPSGERQETQYF.

This clone was picked up a small number of times. V usage is TRBV4-1 and J usage is TRBJ1-5, with unresolved D. This CDR3 spans 17 amino acids. Germline loops: CDR1 MGHRA, CDR2 YSYEKL. V gave up 0 bases and J gave up 4 bases, with 16 bases separating them. The CDR3 bases are TGCGCCAGCAGCCAAGATTCCCAGGCTACTTGGAATCAGCCCCAGCATTTT. Translation gives CASSQDSQATWNQPQHF.

The genes are TRBV5-4 and TRBJ2-3, with a possible D match to TRBD2 (6 bases). The CDR3 is made up of 13 amino acids. From germline, CDR1 is SGHNT and CDR2 YYREEE (reference sequence). Trimming took 7 bases from V and 2 from J, leaving 11 bases between them. CDR3 DNA: TGTGCCAGCCGCCCGGGGGACACAGATACGCAGTATTTT. It yields the protein CASRPGDTDTQYF.

CDR3 nucleotides: TGTGCCAGCAGCTTTCTCGGGGAGACCCAGTACTTC. It yields the protein CASSFLGETQYF. The V and J genes are TRBV5-6 and TRBJ2-5; D call uncertain. Per the germline V gene, CDR1 is SGHDT and CDR2 is YYEEEE. The CDR3 is 12 residues long. Trimming stripped 2 bases from V and 5 bases from J, with 7 bases between.

This chain uses TRBV2 with TRBJ1-5, with 7 nucleotides matching TRBD1. Germline V gives CDR1 SNHLY, CDR2 FYNNEI. This CDR3 comprises 14 residues. Losses at the gene ends were 4 bases for V and 4 bases for J; bases not matched to a gene: 4. The CDR3 coding sequence is TGTGCCAGCAGTGTTGACAGGGTAAATCAGCCCCAGCATTTT. Residues: CASSVDRVNQPQHF. Full variable domain (rest looked up from reference TRBV2 and TRBJ1-5): EPEVTQTPSHQVTQMGQEVILRCVPISNHLYFYWYRQILGQKVEFLVSFYNNEISEKSEIFDDQFSVERPDGSNFTLKIRSTKLEDSAMYFCASSVDRVNQPQHFGDGTRLSIL.

The chain combines TRBV6-1 with TRBJ2-3, with 10 bases aligning to TRBD2. J was trimmed by 2 bases and V by 8 bases; bases with no gene match: 1. The CDR3 length is 13 residues. Per the germline V gene, CDR1 is MNHNS and CDR2 is SASEGT. CDR3 DNA: TGTGCCAGCGGACTAGCGGACACAGATACGCAGTATTTT. This translates into CASGLADTDTQYF.

The chain employs TRBV5-1 and TRBJ2-3; 9 bases are a match to TRBD2. The CDR3 totals 17 residues. Germline CDR1 SGHRS, CDR2 YFSETQ. V was pared by 6 bases and J by 1 base, with 12 bases of the junction left unmatched. Written as DNA, the CDR3 is TGCGCCAGCAACCAGGCGGGAGGGCCCGGGCGCACAGATACGCAGTATTTT. Amino acid sequence: CASNQAGGPGRTDTQYF.

V gene TRBV7-8 combines with J gene TRBJ2-7; tentatively, D is TRBD2 (6 bases). Looked up from germline, CDR1 is SGHVS and CDR2 is FQNEAQ. The CDR3 extends over 14 amino acids. V was cut by 5 bases and J by 5 bases, with 16 bases left in between. The CDR3 region has the DNA TGTGCCAGCAGCCCCGTTCTGGAGGGGAACGAGCAGTACTTC. Protein: CASSPVLEGNEQYF.

As concerns this clone: A junction end diverges from the germline sequence, so it may reflect a read error. J is TRBJ1-2 and V is TRBV14; D not resolved. Germline assignment: CDR1 SGHDN and CDR2 FVKESK. The CDR3 consists of 15 residues. The CDR3 here is CASSQVVASNYGYPF. CDR3 DNA: TGTGCCAGCAGCCAAGTGGTCGCCAGCAACTATGGCTACCCCTTC.

This chain joins TRBV4-1 and TRBJ1-2, with 7 bases matching TRBD1. The length of the CDR3 is 15 residues. J lost 4 bases, V lost 5 bases, and 10 bases had no gene match. In germline, CDR1 is MGHRA, CDR2 YSYEKL. The CDR3 sequence: CASSARSGGGYGYTF. CDR3 bases: TGCGCCAGCAGCGCACGGTCAGGGGGAGGCTATGGCTACACCTTC.

The V and J genes are TRBV11-2 and TRBJ1-6; a possible D gene is TRBD1 (6 bases). The CDR3 runs to 17 residues. CDR1 and CDR2 from the germline V gene are SGHAT and FQNNGV. V was pared by 6 bases and J by 0 bases, with 15 bases between. The CDR3 DNA reads as TGTGCCAGCAGGCCGCTACAGGGCTACTCCTATAATTCACCCCTCCACTTT. Its translation is CASRPLQGYSYNSPLHF.

The V and J genes are TRBV10-3 and TRBJ2-2; TRBD2 aligns across 9 bases. Looked up from germline, CDR1 is ENHRY and CDR2 is SYGVKD. The CDR3 is made up of 15 amino acids. The V segment lost 10 bases and the J segment 7 bases; nucleotides outside the gene matches: 13. The CDR3 here is CATPLSGGYGGELFF. In nucleotides, the CDR3 is TGTGCCACCCCCCTCAGCGGGGGGTATGGCGGGGAGCTGTTTTTT.